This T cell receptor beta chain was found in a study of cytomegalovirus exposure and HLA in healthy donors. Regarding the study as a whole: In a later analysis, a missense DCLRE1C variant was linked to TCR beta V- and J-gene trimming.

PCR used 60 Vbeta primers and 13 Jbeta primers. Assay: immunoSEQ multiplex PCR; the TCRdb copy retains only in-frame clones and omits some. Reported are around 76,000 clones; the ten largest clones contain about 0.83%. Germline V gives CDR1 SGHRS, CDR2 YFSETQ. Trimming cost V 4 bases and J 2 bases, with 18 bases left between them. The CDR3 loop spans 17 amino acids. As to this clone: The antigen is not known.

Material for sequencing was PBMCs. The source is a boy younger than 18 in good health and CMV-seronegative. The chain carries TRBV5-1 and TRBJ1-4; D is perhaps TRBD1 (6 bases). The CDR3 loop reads CASSGLQGDGTNEKLFF. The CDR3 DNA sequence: TGCGCCAGCAGCGGGTTACAGGGAGACGGGACTAATGAAAAACTGTTTTTT.